The entry that follows covers one TCR beta chain sequence. Its specificity is not known. This record belongs to a study of beta chain features in type 1 diabetes. Expressed TCRB transcripts were sequenced, since all the RNA that had been isolated was reverse transcribed. Clones were read by immunoSEQ multiplex PCR, and TCRdb kept only the in-frame ones, dropping some. Among hundreds of thousands of clones listed, around 30% were seen once. Study results and limitations: Unsettled here was the matter of whether HLA type influences TCRB rearrangement.

The clonotype comes from a man younger than 35 in good health. The sample comprised naive CD4+ T cells from blood.

The CDR3 DNA is TGTGCCAGCAGCTTAGCAAACACAGATACGCAGTATTTT. It yields the protein CASSLANTDTQYF. The genes are TRBV11-3 and TRBJ2-3, with unresolved D. This CDR3 spans 13 amino acids. V was clipped by 1 base and J by 2 bases, with 4 bases between them. Germline V gene sequence: CDR1 SGHNT, CDR2 YENEEA.